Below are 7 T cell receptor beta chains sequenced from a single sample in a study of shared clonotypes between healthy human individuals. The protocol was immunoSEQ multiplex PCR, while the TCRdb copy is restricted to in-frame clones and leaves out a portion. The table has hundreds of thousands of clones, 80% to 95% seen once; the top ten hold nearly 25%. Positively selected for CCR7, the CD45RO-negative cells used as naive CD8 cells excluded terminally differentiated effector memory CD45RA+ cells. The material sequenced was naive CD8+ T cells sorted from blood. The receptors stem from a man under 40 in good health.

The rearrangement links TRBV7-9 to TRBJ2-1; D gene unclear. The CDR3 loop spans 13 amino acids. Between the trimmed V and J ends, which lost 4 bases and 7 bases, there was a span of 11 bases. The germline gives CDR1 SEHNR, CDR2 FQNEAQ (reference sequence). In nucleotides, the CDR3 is TGTGCCAGCAGCTCCCCTACTTGGAATGAGCAGTTCTTC. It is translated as CASSSPTWNEQFF.

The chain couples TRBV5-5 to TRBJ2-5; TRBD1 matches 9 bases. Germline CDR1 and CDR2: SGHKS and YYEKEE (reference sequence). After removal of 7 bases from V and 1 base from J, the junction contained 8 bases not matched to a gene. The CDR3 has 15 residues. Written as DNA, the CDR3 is TGTGCCAGCGGACTACCGGACAGGGGCCAAGAGACCCAGTACTTC. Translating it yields CASGLPDRGQETQYF.

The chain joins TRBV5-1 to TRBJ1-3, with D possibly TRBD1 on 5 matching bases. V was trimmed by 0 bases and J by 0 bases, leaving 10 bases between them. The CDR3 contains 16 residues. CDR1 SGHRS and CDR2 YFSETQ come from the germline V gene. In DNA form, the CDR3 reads TGCGCCAGCAGCTTGGAAGGGGCCCTCTCTGGAAACACCATATATTTT. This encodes CASSLEGALSGNTIYF.

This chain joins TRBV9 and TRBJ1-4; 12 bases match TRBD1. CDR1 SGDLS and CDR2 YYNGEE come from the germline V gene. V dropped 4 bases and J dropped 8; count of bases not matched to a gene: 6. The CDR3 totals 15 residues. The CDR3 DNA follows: TGTGCCAGCAGCCACCGGGACAGGGGGCGGGAAAAACTGTTTTTT. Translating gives CASSHRDRGREKLFF.

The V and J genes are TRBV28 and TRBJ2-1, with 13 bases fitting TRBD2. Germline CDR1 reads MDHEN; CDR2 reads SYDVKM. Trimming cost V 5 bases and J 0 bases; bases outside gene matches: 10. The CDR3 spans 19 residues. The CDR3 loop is CASSVYAGLAGSSYNEQFF. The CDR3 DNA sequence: TGTGCCAGCAGTGTCTACGCGGGACTAGCGGGAAGCTCCTACAATGAGCAGTTCTTC.

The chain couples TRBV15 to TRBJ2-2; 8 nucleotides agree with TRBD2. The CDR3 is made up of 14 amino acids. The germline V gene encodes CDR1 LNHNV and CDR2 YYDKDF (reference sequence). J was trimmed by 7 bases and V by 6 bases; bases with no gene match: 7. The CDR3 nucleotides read TGTGCCACCAGTTCGGGACTAGGGGTCGGGGAGCTGTTTTTT. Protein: CATSSGLGVGELFF.

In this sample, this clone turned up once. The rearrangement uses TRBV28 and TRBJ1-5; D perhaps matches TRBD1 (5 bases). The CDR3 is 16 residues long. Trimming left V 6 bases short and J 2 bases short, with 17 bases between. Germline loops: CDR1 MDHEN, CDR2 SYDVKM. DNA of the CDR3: TGTGCCAGCAGAAGGACACGCGATGGGGGCAATCAGCCCCAGCATTTT. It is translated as CASRRTRDGGNQPQHF.